This is a list of T cell receptor beta chains from one sample in a study of CD4 T cells in relation to SARS-CoV-2 and coronaviruses. No antigen has been identified for these receptors. Sequenced by immunoSEQ multiplex PCR; TCRdb stores in-frame clones only, minus some. The data show tens of thousands of clones, roughly 80% seen once. The sequencing sample was made of CD4+ T cells from PBMCs, cultured in vitro. These receptors all stem from a human donor in good health. The CDR3 runs from the conserved cysteine through the conserved F or W. The D gene is left open where the match is weak. Clone size is stated in some rows and not others, as once, few, many or a class when expanded.

V	J	length	D	size	DNA	CDR3
TRBV6-5	TRBJ1-4	15	-	-	TGTGCCAGCAGCCATGGGGGCAGAATTAATGAAAAACTGTTTTTT	CASSHGGRINEKLFF
TRBV6-5	TRBJ2-1	14	TRBD2	-	TGTGCCACCCTAACTAGCGGAGGCGACAATGAGCAGTTCTTC	CATLTSGGDNEQFF
TRBV14	TRBJ2-1	16	TRBD1	-	TGTGCCAGCAGCCCCCTCGGACAGGGAACCTACAATGAGCAGTTCTTC	CASSPLGQGTYNEQFF
TRBV30	TRBJ2-2	13	-	-	TGTGCCTGCACCCCTGCGAACACCGGGGAGCTGTTTTTT	CACTPANTGELFF
TRBV25-1	TRBJ1-3	15	TRBD1	-	TGTGCCAGCAGTGGTCGACAGGGCACTGGAAACACCATATATTTT	CASSGRQGTGNTIYF
TRBV3-1/TRBV3-2	TRBJ1-2	14	TRBD1	-	TGTGCCAGCAGCCAAGAAATAAGGGGGCATGGCTACACCTTC	CASSQEIRGHGYTF
TRBV12-3/TRBV12-4	TRBJ1-1	13	-	-	TGTGCCAGCAGTTATAACAGGCTTACTGAAGCTTTCTTT	CASSYNRLTEAFF
TRBV5-1	TRBJ2-1	15	-	-	TGCGCCAGCAGCTTGGCCGGACAGTCCTACAATGAGCAGTTCTTC	CASSLAGQSYNEQFF
TRBV3-1/TRBV3-2	TRBJ2-7	16	-	few	TGTGCCAGCAGCCAAGGTGGTCCGTCGGTGGCGGGCGAGCAGTACTTC	CASSQGGPSVAGEQYF
TRBV2	TRBJ1-2	16	-	-	TGTGCCAGCAGTACCCATCTATTGTGGTCTAACTATGGCTACACCTTC	CASSTHLLWSNYGYTF
TRBV15	TRBJ1-3	15	-	-	TGTGCCACCAGCAGGCCTATTTCGGATGGAAACACCATATATTTT	CATSRPISDGNTIYF
TRBV7-2	TRBJ2-1	12	-	-	TGTGCCAGCAGCTTAGACTTCAGCGAGCAGTTCTTC	CASSLDFSEQFF
TRBV18	TRBJ1-5	13	-	few	TGTGCCAGCTCACCGGATGGCAATCAGCCCCAGCATTTT	CASSPDGNQPQHF
TRBV4-2	TRBJ2-1	13	-	few	TGTGCCAGCAGCCAAGATATTGCGGGTGAGCAGTTCTTC	CASSQDIAGEQFF
TRBV25-1	TRBJ2-6	16	TRBD1	medium-sized	TGTGCCAGCAGTGCCACAGGGGACTCTGGGGCCAACGTCCTGACTTTC	CASSATGDSGANVLTF
TRBV18	TRBJ2-7	14	TRBD2	-	TGTGCCAGCTCCACCGGGACTACTACCTACGAGCAGTACTTC	CASSTGTTTYEQYF
TRBV2	TRBJ2-1	12	-	-	TGTGCCAGCAAGGGGGATCTGAATGAGCAGTTCTTC	CASKGDLNEQFF
TRBV6-1	TRBJ2-4	15	-	-	TGTGCCAGCAGTGAGGGACCTGTCGGGCAAAACATTCAGTACTTC	CASSEGPVGQNIQYF
TRBV7-8	TRBJ2-6	18	TRBD2	-	TGTGCCAGCAGCTTAGAGGGGAGCGGGAGGGCTGGGGCCAACGTCCTGACTTTC	CASSLEGSGRAGANVLTF
TRBV7-3	TRBJ1-1	14	-	-	TGTGCCAGCAGTTCCGACAGCGTGGGTTTGAAAGCTTTCTTT	CASSSDSVGLKAFF
TRBV5-1	TRBJ1-1	14	-	-	TGCGCCAGCAGCTTGGATGGCATGAACACTGAAGCTTTCTTT	CASSLDGMNTEAFF
TRBV7-9	TRBJ2-2	15	-	once	TGTGCCAGCAGCTTTTTTGCAGGGTCCAGCGGGGAGCTGTTTTTT	CASSFFAGSSGELFF
TRBV11-3	TRBJ1-6	14	-	-	TGTGCCAGCAGCCGAATGGGTATGGGGTCACCCCTCCACTTT	CASSRMGMGSPLHF
TRBV14	TRBJ1-1	15	-	-	TGTGCCAGCAGCGCACAGGGAGGGTTTGGCACTGAAGCTTTCTTT	CASSAQGGFGTEAFF
TRBV19	TRBJ1-1	14	TRBD1	-	TGTGCCAGTAGTCTCGACAGGGTTCACACTGAAGCTTTCTTT	CASSLDRVHTEAFF
TRBV10-3	TRBJ1-3	14	-	-	TGTGCCATCAGTGCGGACAGCTCTGGAAACACCATATATTTT	CAISADSSGNTIYF
TRBV27	TRBJ2-7	15	-	few	TGTGCCAGCAGCCCTCGCCCGTGGGGTTGGAACGAGCAGTACTTC	CASSPRPWGWNEQYF
TRBV12-3/TRBV12-4	TRBJ1-2	11	-	-	TGTGCCAGCACCCCTGGCTATGGCTACACCTTC	CASTPGYGYTF
TRBV2	TRBJ1-1	13	-	few	TGTGCCAGCAGCAACCTCGGGGGGTACGAAGCTTTCTTT	CASSNLGGYEAFF
TRBV5-1	TRBJ2-3	15	-	-	TGCGCCAGCAGCTTGGGTGGCGGGACCACAGATACGCAGTATTTT	CASSLGGGTTDTQYF
TRBV27	TRBJ1-5	14	TRBD1	once	TGTGCCAGCAGGGCCTCACAGGGGTATCAGCCCCAGCATTTT	CASRASQGYQPQHF
TRBV2	TRBJ1-5	14	-	-	TGTGCCAGCAGCGGGGGGGACGGCAGGCAGCCCCAGCATTTT	CASSGGDGRQPQHF
TRBV3-1/TRBV3-2	TRBJ2-2	15	-	-	TGTGCCAGCAGCCAAGATTACGGCAACACCGGGGAGCTGTTTTTT	CASSQDYGNTGELFF
TRBV5-1	TRBJ1-2	15	-	-	TGCGCCAGCAGCTCCCTCATCGACGGGAACTATGGCTACACCTTC	CASSSLIDGNYGYTF
TRBV19	TRBJ2-1	13	-	once	TGTGCCAGTAGTCCTAGCTCCTACAATGAGCAGTTCTTC	CASSPSSYNEQFF
TRBV2	TRBJ1-6	15	TRBD1	-	TGTGCCAGCAGGGTACGGGACAGGGTAAATTCACCCCTCCACTTT	CASRVRDRVNSPLHF
TRBV12-5	TRBJ2-7	16	TRBD2	-	TGTGCTAGTGGTTTGTTGAAAGGACTAGCGGTCTACGAGCAGTACTTC	CASGLLKGLAVYEQYF
TRBV28	TRBJ1-3	13	-	-	TGTGCCAGCACCCGGGGCTCTGGAAACACCATATATTTT	CASTRGSGNTIYF
TRBV19	TRBJ1-2	16	TRBD1	-	TGTGCCAGTAGTTTAGACAGGGTAGCTTCTAACTATGGCTACACCTTC	CASSLDRVASNYGYTF
TRBV19	TRBJ1-5	17	-	medium-sized	TGTGCCAGCAGTCCTGATGGCAGCAAATATAGCAATCAGCCCCAGCATTTT	CASSPDGSKYSNQPQHF